A selection of T cell receptor beta chains follows, all from one sample in a study of OX40 agonist ivuxolimab in advanced cancers. This table comes from immunoSEQ multiplex PCR, and its TCRdb copy is limited to in-frame clones, with some not included. In the table there are 55,000 to 70,000 clones, about 85% of which are singletons. The sequencing used CD4+ or CD8+ T cells sorted from blood, collected in a trial of the OX40 agonist ivuxolimab. All receptors come from an adult with an advanced solid tumor such as melanoma, head and neck, liver or kidney cancer. Both conserved end residues are part of each CDR3. Fields, in order: J gene, clone size, V gene, D gene, CDR3 DNA, CDR3 protein. A D gene is named only where the DNA matches it firmly. Clone size is shown for a subset of rows, as once, few, many or a class of expanded clone.

TRBJ1-2	once	TRBV30	.	TGTGCCTGGGACGTTAACTATGGCTACACCTTC	CAWDVNYGYTF
TRBJ2-7	few	TRBV4-1	TRBD2	TGCGCCAGCAGCCTTCGACTAGCGGGAACTCCCTACGAGCAGTACTTC	CASSLRLAGTPYEQYF
TRBJ2-5	few	TRBV7-2	TRBD1	TGTGCCAGCAGCCTACTAGGGACAGGGGTCGAGACCCAGTACTTC	CASSLLGTGVETQYF
TRBJ2-3	.	TRBV29-1	.	TGCAGCGGAGCCCCGGCGCGTTCTAGCACAGATACGCAGTATTTT	CSGAPARSSTDTQYF
TRBJ2-1	.	TRBV18	.	TGTGCCAGCTCACCACGCTACGGGGACAATGAGCAGTTCTTC	CASSPRYGDNEQFF
TRBJ2-7	.	TRBV2	.	TGTGCCAGCAGTTTCGACATCTCCGGGGCCTACGAGCAGTACTTC	CASSFDISGAYEQYF
TRBJ2-7	.	TRBV5-6	.	TGTGCCAGCAGCTTGGGGGGAAGGGCCTACGAGCAGTACTTC	CASSLGGRAYEQYF
TRBJ2-7	once	TRBV27	.	TGTGCCAGCAGTTTAAGGGGGTCCTACGAGCAGTACTTC	CASSLRGSYEQYF
TRBJ2-3	.	TRBV7-2	TRBD2	TGTGCCAGCAGCTTACAGGGTCTAGCGGGAGATACGCAGTATTTT	CASSLQGLAGDTQYF
TRBJ1-1	.	TRBV14	.	TGTGCCAGCAGCCAAACACAGGGTTGGACTGAAGCTTTCTTT	CASSQTQGWTEAFF
TRBJ2-7	.	TRBV11-2	TRBD1	TGTGCCAGCAGCTTAGTGGGGACAGGGGTTTACGAGCAGTACTTC	CASSLVGTGVYEQYF
TRBJ1-1	.	TRBV29-1	.	TGCAGCGTTGTAACAGGGACCCCTGAAGCTTTCTTT	CSVVTGTPEAFF
TRBJ2-7	once	TRBV28	TRBD2	TGTGCCAGCAGTCCCAGCTCGACTAGCGAATCCTACGAGCAGTACTTC	CASSPSSTSESYEQYF
TRBJ2-3	.	TRBV18	.	TGTGCCAGCTCACCACCGAGTATCAGGGGAACGGATACGCAGTATTTT	CASSPPSIRGTDTQYF
TRBJ2-3	.	TRBV11-2	.	TGTGCCAGCAGCTTAGGCAGGGCTCGACAAGATACGCAGTATTTT	CASSLGRARQDTQYF
TRBJ1-1	.	TRBV29-1	TRBD1	TGCAGCGGCCGGGACAGCATTGAAGCTTTCTTT	CSGRDSIEAFF
TRBJ2-3	.	TRBV7-2	TRBD2	TGTGCCAGCAGCTTTAAGGCGCGGGAGTGGGGTACGCAGTATTTT	CASSFKAREWGTQYF
TRBJ2-7	once	TRBV5-1	TRBD1	TGCGCCAGCAGCTACTCCGGGACAGCAACAACCGAGCAGTACTTC	CASSYSGTATTEQYF
TRBJ2-1	.	TRBV4-3	.	TGCGCCAGCAGCCAAGATCATGGGACTTCGAGGGTCAATGAGCAGTTCTTC	CASSQDHGTSRVNEQFF
TRBJ2-7	.	TRBV2	.	TGTGCCAGCAGTATGACAGGAGCCACCTACGAGCAGTACTTC	CASSMTGATYEQYF
TRBJ1-4	.	TRBV27	.	TGTGCCAGCACTAGGGGATGGAATGAAAAACTGTTTTTT	CASTRGWNEKLFF
TRBJ2-7	once	TRBV19	.	TGTGCCCCCCCGTGGGGGACGGCGAACTACGAGCAGTACTTC	CAPPWGTANYEQYF
TRBJ1-1	.	TRBV28	TRBD1	TGTGCCAGCCCACCTCCCCCGGGACAGGGGGGAGAGAACACTGAAGCTTTCTTT	CASPPPPGQGGENTEAFF
TRBJ1-1	.	TRBV7-2	.	TGTGCCAGCAGCATACAGGGTACGGACACTGAAGCTTTCTTT	CASSIQGTDTEAFF
TRBJ2-7	.	TRBV5-5	.	TGTGCCAGCAGCTTGGCCGGGTCGGCTGGTTTCTCCTCCTACGAGCAGTACTTC	CASSLAGSAGFSSYEQYF
TRBJ1-2	.	TRBV4-2	.	TGTGCCAGCAGCCCGCCGTCGGGCGCTAGCTACTATGGCTACACCTTC	CASSPPSGASYYGYTF
TRBJ2-7	.	TRBV27	TRBD1	TGTGCCACCAGGCTCCGGACAGGGAGCTTCTACGAGCAGTACTTC	CATRLRTGSFYEQYF
TRBJ2-7	.	TRBV15	TRBD2	TGTGCCACCAGCAGAGCTCGTGCTAGCGGAACCTACGAGCAGTACTTC	CATSRARASGTYEQYF
TRBJ2-5	.	TRBV5-5	.	TGTGCCAGCAGCTTCTTGGAAACAGAAGAGACCCAGTACTTC	CASSFLETEETQYF
TRBJ1-1	.	TRBV18	.	TGTGCCAGCTCACCGTACGTCTCGGACGACACTGAAGCTTTCTTT	CASSPYVSDDTEAFF
TRBJ2-3	once	TRBV5-1	TRBD1	TGCGCCAGCAGCTCACTGACAGGGATAACAGATACGCAGTATTTT	CASSSLTGITDTQYF
TRBJ2-7	once	TRBV4-3	.	TGCGCCAGCAGCCAATCGACGGGGCGGGGAAGCTCCTACGAGCAGTACTTC	CASSQSTGRGSSYEQYF
TRBJ2-7	.	TRBV9	TRBD2	TGTGCCAGCAGCGTAGAACCGGGACTATTCTACGAGCAGTACTTC	CASSVEPGLFYEQYF
TRBJ1-2	few	TRBV29-1	.	TGCAGCGTTTTCGTGGTGACCAACTATGGCTACACCTTC	CSVFVVTNYGYTF
TRBJ2-1	.	TRBV27	TRBD1	TGTGCCAGCAGTTCGTGGACAGGTAGCTCCTACAATGAGCAGTTCTTC	CASSSWTGSSYNEQFF
TRBJ1-3	.	TRBV6-6	.	TGTGCCAGCAGTGGGGGGGTGCCTGGAAACACCATATATTTT	CASSGGVPGNTIYF
TRBJ1-1	.	TRBV7-2	.	TGTGCCAGCAGCTCCCGCCAGTTCCAGGGTAAGGCGTTGGCTTTCTTT	CASSSRQFQGKALAFF
TRBJ1-1	.	TRBV5-1	.	TGCGCCAGCACCCTCTTAGGACTAACGAACACTGAAGCTTTCTTT	CASTLLGLTNTEAFF
TRBJ2-1	.	TRBV5-4	TRBD2	TGTGCCAGCAGCTTTAGACTAGCGGGTAGTGAGCAGTTCTTC	CASSFRLAGSEQFF
TRBJ1-1	.	TRBV9	.	TGTGCCAGCGGGACGTCGGCGAACACTGAAGCTTTCTTT	CASGTSANTEAFF
TRBJ1-2	.	TRBV6-9	.	TGTGCCAGCAGTTATTTAGTAGAGGACAGCTATGGCTACACCTTC	CASSYLVEDSYGYTF
TRBJ1-2	once	TRBV4-3	.	TGCGCCAGCAGCCAAGGAGGGGGTACGGTGCGGGGCTACACCTTC	CASSQGGGTVRGYTF
TRBJ2-1	.	TRBV5-6	TRBD2	TGTGCCAGCAGCTTAACCGGGAGGGCCCACAATGAGCAGTTCTTC	CASSLTGRAHNEQFF
TRBJ2-4	.	TRBV7-2	TRBD1	TGTGCCAGCAGCTACCCGACAGGGCTAGCCAAAAACATTCAGTACTTC	CASSYPTGLAKNIQYF
TRBJ2-5	once	TRBV5-6	.	TGTGCCAGCAGCTTCGTGCAGGAGACCCAGTACTTC	CASSFVQETQYF
TRBJ1-2	.	TRBV7-3	TRBD1	TGTGCCAGCAGCCTCCACAGGGGAGACTATGGCTACACCTTC	CASSLHRGDYGYTF
TRBJ1-1	.	TRBV29-1	.	TGCAGCGTTGGCCCCGGATGGGGAATGAACACTGAAGCTTTCTTT	CSVGPGWGMNTEAFF
TRBJ2-3	.	TRBV2	TRBD1	TGTGCCAGCAGGGACAGGGTGTCCACAGATACGCAGTATTTT	CASRDRVSTDTQYF
TRBJ2-2	.	TRBV27	.	TGTGCCAGCAGTTTAGACCGACATTGGGGGGCGGGAGCCGGGGAGCTGTTTTTT	CASSLDRHWGAGAGELFF
TRBJ1-6	.	TRBV2	.	TGTGCCAGCAGTGAACGCGGATGGCGGTCACCCCTCCACTTT	CASSERGWRSPLHF
TRBJ2-7	.	TRBV30	TRBD1	TGTGCCTGGAGTGGGGACAGGGGGATCTACGAGCAGTACTTC	CAWSGDRGIYEQYF
TRBJ2-1	.	TRBV7-8	TRBD2	TGTGCCAGCAGCTTAGAGTGGACTAGCGGGGGATCCTACAATGAGCAGTTCTTC	CASSLEWTSGGSYNEQFF
TRBJ2-3	.	TRBV19	TRBD2	TGTGCCAGTAGTATCCTAGCGGAAGTGGATACGCAGTATTTT	CASSILAEVDTQYF
TRBJ2-7	few	TRBV5-6	.	TGTGCCAGCAGCCCCCAGGGCAGGGTAAGATACGAGCAGTACTTC	CASSPQGRVRYEQYF
TRBJ1-1	.	TRBV19	.	TGTGCCATCCAGGGGTGGAACACTGAAGCTTTCTTT	CAIQGWNTEAFF